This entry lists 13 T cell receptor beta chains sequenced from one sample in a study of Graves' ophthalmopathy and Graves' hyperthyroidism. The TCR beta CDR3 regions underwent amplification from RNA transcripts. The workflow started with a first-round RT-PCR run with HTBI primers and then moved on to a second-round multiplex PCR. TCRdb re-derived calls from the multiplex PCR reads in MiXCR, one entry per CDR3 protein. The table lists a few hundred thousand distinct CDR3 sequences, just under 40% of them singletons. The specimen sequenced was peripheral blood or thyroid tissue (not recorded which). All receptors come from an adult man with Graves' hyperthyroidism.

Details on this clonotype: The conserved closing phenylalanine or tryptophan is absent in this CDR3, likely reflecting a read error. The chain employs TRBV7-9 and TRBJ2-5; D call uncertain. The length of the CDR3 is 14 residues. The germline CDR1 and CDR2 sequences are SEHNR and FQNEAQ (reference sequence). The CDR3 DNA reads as TGTGCCAGCAACTTAGATCAACATCAAGAGACCCAGTACTCC. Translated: CASNLDQHQETQYS.

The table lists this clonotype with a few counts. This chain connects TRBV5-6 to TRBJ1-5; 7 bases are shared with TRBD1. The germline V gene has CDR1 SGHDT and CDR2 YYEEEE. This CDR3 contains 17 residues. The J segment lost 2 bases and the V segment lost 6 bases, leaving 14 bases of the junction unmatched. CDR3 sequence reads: CASTHRGDSLGNQPQHF. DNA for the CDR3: TGTGCCAGCACCCATAGGGGGGACAGTTTGGGCAATCAGCCCCAGCATTTT.

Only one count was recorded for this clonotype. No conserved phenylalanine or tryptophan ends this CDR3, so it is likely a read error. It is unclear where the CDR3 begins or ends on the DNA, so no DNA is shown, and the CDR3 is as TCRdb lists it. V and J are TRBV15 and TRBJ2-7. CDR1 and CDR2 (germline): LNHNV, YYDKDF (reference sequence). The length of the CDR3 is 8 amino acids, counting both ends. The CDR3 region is CATSRPGR.

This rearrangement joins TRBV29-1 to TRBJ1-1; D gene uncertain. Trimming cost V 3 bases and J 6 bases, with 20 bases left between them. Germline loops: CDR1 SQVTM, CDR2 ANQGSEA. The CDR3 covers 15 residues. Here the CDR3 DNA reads TGCAGCGTTGAGCGGGGTAACGGCTTCGTCGCTGAAGCTTTCTTT. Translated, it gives CSVERGNGFVAEAFF.

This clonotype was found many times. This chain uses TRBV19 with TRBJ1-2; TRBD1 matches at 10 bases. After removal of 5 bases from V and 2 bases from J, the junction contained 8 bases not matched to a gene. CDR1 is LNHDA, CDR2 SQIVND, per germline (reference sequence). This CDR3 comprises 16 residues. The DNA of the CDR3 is TGTGCCAGTAGTTCGACAGGGGGCTCTTCAAACTATGGCTACACCTTC. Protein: CASSSTGGSSNYGYTF.

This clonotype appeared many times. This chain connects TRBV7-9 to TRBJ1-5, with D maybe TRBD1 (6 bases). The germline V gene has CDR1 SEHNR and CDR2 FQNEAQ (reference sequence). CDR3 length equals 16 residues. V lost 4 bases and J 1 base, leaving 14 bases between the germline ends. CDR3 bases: TGTGCCAGCAGCTCGGATATGGGGGCAAGCAATCAGCCCCAGCATTTT. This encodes CASSSDMGASNQPQHF.

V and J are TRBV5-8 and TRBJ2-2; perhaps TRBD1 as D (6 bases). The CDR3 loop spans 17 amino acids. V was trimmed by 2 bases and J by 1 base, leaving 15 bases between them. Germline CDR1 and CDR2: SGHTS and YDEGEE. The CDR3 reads CASSFSPTGLNTGELFF. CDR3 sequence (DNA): TGTGCCAGCAGCTTCTCACCAACAGGGTTGAACACCGGGGAGCTGTTTTTT.

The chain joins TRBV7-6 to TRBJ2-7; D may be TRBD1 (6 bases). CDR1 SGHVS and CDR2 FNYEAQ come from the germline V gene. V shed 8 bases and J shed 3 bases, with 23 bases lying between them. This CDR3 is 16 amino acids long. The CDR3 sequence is CASVEGQGPPLYEQYF. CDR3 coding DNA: TGTGCCAGCGTTGAAGGTCAGGGGCCTCCCCTCTACGAGCAGTACTTC.

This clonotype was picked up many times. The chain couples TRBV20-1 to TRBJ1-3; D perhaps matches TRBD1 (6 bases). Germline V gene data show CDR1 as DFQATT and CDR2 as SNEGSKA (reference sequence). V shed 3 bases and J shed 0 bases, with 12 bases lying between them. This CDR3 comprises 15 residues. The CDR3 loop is CSARRKGGSGNTIYF. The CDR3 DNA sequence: TGCAGTGCTAGGAGGAAGGGGGGCTCTGGAAACACCATATATTTT.

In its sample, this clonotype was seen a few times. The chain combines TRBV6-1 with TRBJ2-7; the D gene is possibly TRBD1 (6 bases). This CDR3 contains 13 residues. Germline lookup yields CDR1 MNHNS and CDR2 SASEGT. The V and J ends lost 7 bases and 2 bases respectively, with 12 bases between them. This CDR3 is CASTNRAAYEQYF. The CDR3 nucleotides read TGTGCCAGCACAAACAGGGCCGCCTACGAGCAGTACTTC.

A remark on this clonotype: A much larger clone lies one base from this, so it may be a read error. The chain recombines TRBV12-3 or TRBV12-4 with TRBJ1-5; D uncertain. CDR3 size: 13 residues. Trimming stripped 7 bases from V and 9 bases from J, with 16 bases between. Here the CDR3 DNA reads TGTGCCAGCAATGAAGCCGACCGGTTGCCCCAGCATTTT. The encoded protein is CASNEADRLPQHF.

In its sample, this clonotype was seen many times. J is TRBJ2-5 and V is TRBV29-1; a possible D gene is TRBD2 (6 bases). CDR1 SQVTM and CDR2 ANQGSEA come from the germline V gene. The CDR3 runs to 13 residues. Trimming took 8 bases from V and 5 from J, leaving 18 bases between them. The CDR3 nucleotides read TGCAGCTCCGCCGCGGGGCGCAGGGAGACCCAGTACTTC. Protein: CSSAAGRRETQYF.

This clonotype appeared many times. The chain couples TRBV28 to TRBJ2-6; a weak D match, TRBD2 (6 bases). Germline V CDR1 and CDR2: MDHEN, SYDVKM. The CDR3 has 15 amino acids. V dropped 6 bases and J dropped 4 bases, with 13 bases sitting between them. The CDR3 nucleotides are TGTGCCAGCAGGGACGGGGGAAGCGGGGCCAACGTCCTGACTTTC. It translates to CASRDGGSGANVLTF.